These 26 T cell receptor beta chains share one sample of origin, sequenced in a study of shared clonotypes between healthy human individuals. TCRdb's table, derived via immunoSEQ multiplex PCR, lists solely in-frame clones and lacks some. The profile covers about 2.3 million clones, with 85% to 95% appearing a single time and 0.39% taken by the ten largest. The sample consisted of naive CD4+ T cells from PBMCs. Subset given: CD45RA+ positively selected. The receptors were sampled from a man younger than 35 in good health. Some clones in this sample may be carry-over from other donors' samples.

This chain connects TRBV5-4 to TRBJ1-2, with 10 bases fitting TRBD1. This CDR3 comprises 14 residues. The V gene's germline CDR1 is SGHNT and CDR2 YYREEE (reference sequence). Losses at the gene ends were 4 bases for V and 6 bases for J; bases not matched to a gene: 6. CDR3 residues: CASSLRDRGNGYTF. The CDR3 coding sequence is TGTGCCAGCAGCCTCCGGGACAGGGGCAATGGCTACACCTTC.

V gene TRBV9 combines with J gene TRBJ2-3; 14 positions agree with TRBD2. V dropped 3 bases and J dropped 4; count of bases not matched to a gene: 7. Germline-derived CDR1 and CDR2 are SGDLS and YYNGEE. The CDR3 runs to 17 residues. The CDR3 region is CASSARGLAGEPDTQYF. CDR3 bases: TGTGCCAGCAGCGCTAGGGGACTAGCGGGAGAGCCAGATACGCAGTATTTT.

V gene TRBV4-2 combines with J gene TRBJ2-4, with D perhaps TRBD2 (5 bases). CDR1 and CDR2 (germline): LGHNA, YNFKEQ. The CDR3 runs 17 residues. Deletions cut 0 bases from V and 7 bases from J, with 19 bases between. The CDR3 region has the DNA TGTGCCAGCAGCCAAGAGAGGCCCAGCGGCAGTTTTAACATTCAGTACTTC. Translating gives CASSQERPSGSFNIQYF.

The chain couples TRBV19 to TRBJ2-1; D gene uncertain. V lost 7 bases and J lost 4, with 23 bases in between. This CDR3 comprises 17 residues. Germline CDR1 reads LNHDA; CDR2 reads SQIVND (reference sequence). The CDR3 nucleotides are TGTGCCAGTAAAGGCACGTCCTCTAAACCCCTATACAATGAGCAGTTCTTC. This translates into CASKGTSSKPLYNEQFF. Combining the CDR3 with reference TRBV19 and TRBJ2-1 gives the whole variable domain DGGITQSPKYLFRKEGQNVTLSCEQNLNHDAMYWYRQDPGQGLRLIYYSQIVNDFQKGDIAEGYSVSREKKESFPLTVTSAQKNPTAFYLCASKGTSSKPLYNEQFFGPGTRLTVL.

The J gene is TRBJ1-1, the V gene TRBV4-3; no definite D call. Germline values: CDR1 LGHNA, CDR2 YSLEER. The CDR3 contains 13 residues. V lost 0 bases, J lost 5 bases, and 7 bases lay in between. The CDR3 region is CASSQEEVTEAFF. CDR3 nucleotide sequence: TGCGCCAGCAGCCAAGAGGAGGTAACTGAAGCTTTCTTT.

The V gene is TRBV7-9, the J gene TRBJ2-2; 7 nucleotides agree with TRBD1. The CDR3 consists of 15 residues. Germline V gene sequence: CDR1 SEHNR, CDR2 FQNEAQ (reference sequence). V was pared by 3 bases and J by 7 bases, with 8 bases of the junction left unmatched. The DNA for the CDR3 is TGTGCCAGCAGCTTGGCGACAGGGATACACGGGGAGCTGTTTTTT. Its translation: CASSLATGIHGELFF. Drawing the rest from reference TRBV7-9 and TRBJ2-2, the complete variable domain is DTGVSQNPRHKITKRGQNVTFRCDPISEHNRLYWYRQTLGQGPEFLTYFQNEAQLEKSRLLSDRFSAERPKGSFSTLEIQRTEQGDSAMYLCASSLATGIHGELFFGEGSRLTVL.

The V gene is TRBV5-1, the J gene TRBJ2-1; no firm D call. Germline CDR1 is SGHRS and CDR2 is YFSETQ. The length of the CDR3 is 16 residues. V was shortened by 1 base and J by 1 base, with 12 bases between the two germline ends. In DNA, the CDR3 is TGCGCCAGCAGCTTGTTCGTGGACGCGTCCTACAATGAGCAGTTCTTC. This sequence encodes CASSLFVDASYNEQFF.

The chain combines TRBV7-9 with TRBJ2-7; TRBD2 aligns across 13 bases. This CDR3 contains 14 residues. CDR1 is SEHNR, CDR2 FQNEAQ, per germline (reference sequence). V was pared by 7 bases and J by 6 bases, with 6 bases of the junction left unmatched. CDR3 loop: CASTRLAGGSEQYF. CDR3 DNA: TGTGCCAGCACCCGACTAGCGGGAGGATCCGAGCAGTACTTC.

The J gene is TRBJ2-3, the V gene TRBV5-1, with D perhaps TRBD2 (5 bases). This CDR3 contains 16 residues. Per germline, CDR1 SGHRS and CDR2 YFSETQ. Trimming pared 4 bases from V and 1 base from J, leaving 16 bases between. CDR3 sequence reads: CASSRTLTKGTDTQYF. Written as DNA, the CDR3 is TGCGCCAGCAGCCGTACCCTGACTAAAGGCACAGATACGCAGTATTTT.

The chain joins TRBV9 to TRBJ2-7; D possibly uses TRBD1 or TRBD2 (5 bases each). CDR1 and CDR2 (germline): SGDLS, YYNGEE. The CDR3 consists of 16 residues. Trimming took 0 bases from V and 4 from J, leaving 17 bases between them. CDR3 sequence (DNA): TGTGCCAGCAGCGTAGCTCCGGGACCCCTCGGGTACGAGCAGTACTTC. Translating it yields CASSVAPGPLGYEQYF. The full variable domain, its missing parts supplied by reference TRBV9 and TRBJ2-7, is DSGVTQTPKHLITATGQRVTLRCSPRSGDLSVYWYQQSLDQGLQFLIQYYNGEERAKGNILERFSAQQFPDLHSELNLSSLELGDSALYFCASSVAPGPLGYEQYFGPGTRLTVT.

The chain links TRBV7-2 to TRBJ1-1; 7 bases line up with TRBD1. This CDR3 contains 15 residues. J lost 1 base, V lost 3 bases, and 5 bases had no gene match. Germline-derived CDR1 and CDR2 are SGHTA and FQGNSA. The CDR3 nucleotides read TGTGCCAGCAGCTTTGGGGACAGTAGGAACACTGAAGCTTTCTTT. This encodes CASSFGDSRNTEAFF. The full variable domain, in which reference TRBV7-2 and TRBJ1-1 provide the parts outside the CDR3, is GAGVSQSPSNKVTEKGKDVELRCDPISGHTALYWYRQSLGQGLEFLIYFQGNSAPDKSGLPSDRFSAERTGGSVSTLTIQRTQQEDSAVYLCASSFGDSRNTEAFFGQGTRLTVV.

The chain joins TRBV9 to TRBJ2-5; unclear D gene. Germline CDR1 SGDLS, CDR2 YYNGEE. The V end lost 2 bases, the J end lost 5 bases, and 13 bases lay between the germline ends. The CDR3 is 14 amino acids. CDR3 residues: CASSVYSEAETQYF. In DNA, the CDR3 is TGTGCCAGCAGCGTGTACAGTGAGGCTGAGACCCAGTACTTC.

This rearrangement joins TRBV11-3 to TRBJ2-1; the match to TRBD1 covers 9 bases. The germline CDR1 and CDR2 sequences are SGHNT and YENEEA. The CDR3 is 15 amino acids. After removal of 5 bases from V and 4 bases from J, the junction contained 6 bases not matched to a gene. The CDR3 protein is CASSQPGQGYNEQFF. The DNA of the CDR3 is TGTGCCAGCAGCCAACCAGGACAGGGGTACAATGAGCAGTTCTTC.

The chain employs TRBV4-2 and TRBJ1-1; a possible D gene is TRBD1 (6 bases). Germline V lookup: CDR1 LGHNA, CDR2 YNFKEQ. V was shortened by 4 bases and J by 4 bases, with 19 bases between the two germline ends. This CDR3 comprises 16 residues. The CDR3 DNA reads TGTGCCAGCAGCCCCTCGGGGGGGCGCCGGGTCACTGAAGCTTTCTTT. It codes for CASSPSGGRRVTEAFF.

As concerns this clone: At the DNA level, this CDR3 is encoded by other sequences in the same sample as well. V gene TRBV6-6 combines with J gene TRBJ2-5; possibly TRBD1 or TRBD2 for D (5 bases each). Trimming cost V 8 bases and J 7 bases, with 5 bases left between them. This CDR3 is built from 9 residues. In germline, CDR1 is MNHNY, CDR2 SVGAGI (reference sequence). The chain's CDR3 is CASGGTQYF. The CDR3 nucleotides are TGTGCCAGCGGGGGGACCCAGTACTTC.

The chain combines TRBV5-6 with TRBJ2-3; TRBD1 matches at 9 bases. CDR3 length: 13 residues. Per germline, CDR1 SGHDT and CDR2 YYEEEE. Trimming at V came to 7 bases and at J to 4 bases, leaving 4 bases not matched to a gene. The CDR3 here is CASGGQGPDTQYF. The CDR3 DNA is TGTGCCAGCGGGGGACAGGGACCAGATACGCAGTATTTT.

This clone was seen a single time. For the CDR3, the DNA is TGCGCCAGCAGCGTGACTAGTCCCGCAGATACGCAGTATTTT. This gives the protein CASSVTSPADTQYF. The gene calls are TRBV5-1 and TRBJ2-3, with D tentatively TRBD2 (6 bases). This CDR3 has 14 residues. Germline CDR1 and CDR2: SGHRS and YFSETQ. V lost 4 bases, J lost 4 bases, and 13 bases lay in between.

V is TRBV11-2 and J is TRBJ2-7; 9 nucleotides match TRBD1. After removal of 1 base from V and 6 bases from J, the junction contained 13 bases not matched to a gene. The CDR3 is 17 amino acids. Germline loops: CDR1 SGHAT, CDR2 FQNNGV. The CDR3 DNA reads TGTGCCAGCAGCTTAGCCAGGGGCCTGACAGGGGGAAGCGAGCAGTACTTC. This encodes CASSLARGLTGGSEQYF.

This chain connects TRBV27 to TRBJ1-1, with TRBD1 matching 9 bases. This CDR3 is 15 amino acids long. V dropped 5 bases and J dropped 4; count of bases not matched to a gene: 8. Germline V gene data show CDR1 as MNHEY and CDR2 as SMNVEV (reference sequence). The CDR3: CASSVNRGRITEAFF. In DNA form, the CDR3 reads TGTGCCAGCAGTGTAAACAGGGGGCGAATCACTGAAGCTTTCTTT.

The V and J genes are TRBV28 and TRBJ1-3; D is possibly TRBD1 (6 bases). The germline V gene encodes CDR1 MDHEN and CDR2 SYDVKM. V was clipped by 9 bases and J by 0 bases, with 6 bases between them. The CDR3 sequence is 12 residues long. This CDR3 is CARTGSGNTIYF. The DNA of the CDR3 is TGTGCCAGGACAGGCTCTGGAAACACCATATATTTT.

The chain has TRBV7-3 and TRBJ2-2; D gene ambiguous. The ends were cut back, 4 bases at V and 6 bases at J, with 18 bases in the middle. Per the germline V gene, CDR1 is SGHTA and CDR2 is FQGTGA. The CDR3 spans 16 residues. CDR3 bases: TGTGCCAGCAGCTCTCATAACGTCGGAATGGCCGGGGAGCTGTTTTTT. It encodes CASSSHNVGMAGELFF.

The V gene is TRBV10-3, the J gene TRBJ2-1; D is tentatively TRBD1 or TRBD2 (6 bases each). Trimming took 6 bases from V and 5 from J, leaving 17 bases between them. This CDR3 comprises 15 residues. Germline assignment: CDR1 ENHRY and CDR2 SYGVKD. CDR3 sequence: CAISQVLGGHNEQFF. The CDR3 DNA reads TGTGCCATCAGCCAAGTCCTCGGGGGCCACAATGAGCAGTTCTTC.

The chain uses TRBV28 and TRBJ1-2; TRBD1 aligns across 9 bases. The CDR3 is made up of 12 amino acids. CDR1 MDHEN and CDR2 SYDVKM come from the germline V gene. Germline trimming cut 8 bases from V and 7 bases from J; bases unmatched to any gene: 5. The CDR3 DNA is TGTGCCAGCGGACAGGGGTCTGGTGGCTACACCTTC. It codes for CASGQGSGGYTF.

A word on this clone: This specimen includes other DNA sequences encoding the same CDR3. The chain links TRBV9 to TRBJ2-3; D ambiguous. The CDR3 is 13 residues long. Trimming pared 0 bases from V and 4 bases from J, leaving 6 bases between. Germline CDR1 reads SGDLS; CDR2 reads YYNGEE. Here the CDR3 reads CASSVGTADTQYF. The CDR3 DNA reads as TGTGCCAGCAGCGTAGGGACGGCAGATACGCAGTATTTT.

This clone was seen only a few times. This chain uses TRBV27 with TRBJ1-5; no clear D. Germline V gives CDR1 MNHEY, CDR2 SMNVEV (reference sequence). CDR3 length equals 14 residues. The V and J ends lost 0 bases and 1 base respectively, with 4 bases between them. The CDR3: CASSLSVSNQPQHF. CDR3 nucleotide sequence: TGTGCCAGCAGTTTATCAGTGAGCAATCAGCCCCAGCATTTT.

The CDR3 loop reads CASSPGGGSRYEQYF. The CDR3 region has the DNA TGTGCCAGCAGCCCCGGCGGGGGGAGCCGCTACGAGCAGTACTTC. The chain combines TRBV11-2 with TRBJ2-7, with 8 bases identical to TRBD2. The V gene's germline CDR1 is SGHAT and CDR2 FQNNGV. Unmatched junction bases numbered 9, after V lost 5 bases and J lost 3 bases. This CDR3 comprises 15 residues.